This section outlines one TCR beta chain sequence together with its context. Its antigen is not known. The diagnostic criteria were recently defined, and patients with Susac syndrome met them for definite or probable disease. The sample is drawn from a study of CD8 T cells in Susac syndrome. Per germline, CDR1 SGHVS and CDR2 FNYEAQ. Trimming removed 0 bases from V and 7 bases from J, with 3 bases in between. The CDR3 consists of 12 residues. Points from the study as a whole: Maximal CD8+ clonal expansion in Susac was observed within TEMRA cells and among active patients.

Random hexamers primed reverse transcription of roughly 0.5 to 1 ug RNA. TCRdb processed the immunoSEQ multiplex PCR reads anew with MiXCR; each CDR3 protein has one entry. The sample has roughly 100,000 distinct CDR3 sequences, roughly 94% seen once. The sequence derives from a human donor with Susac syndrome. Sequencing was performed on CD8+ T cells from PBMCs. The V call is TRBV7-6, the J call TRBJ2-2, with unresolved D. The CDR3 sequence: CASSLAGGELFF. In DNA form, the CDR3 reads TGTGCCAGCAGCTTAGCTGGCGGGGAGCTGTTTTTT.